Below are 19 T cell receptor beta chains sequenced from a single sample in a study of T cells after somatic rescue of genetic block. Profiling relied on immunoSEQ multiplex PCR, and the TCRdb table lists in-frame clones only, not all of them. This table holds approximately 67,000 clones, 90% to 95% found once. Sequenced: peripheral blood mononuclear cells (PBMCs). These receptors were taken from a middle-aged man.

The V and J genes are TRBV6-6 and TRBJ1-5; no reliable D call. From germline, CDR1 is MNHNY and CDR2 SVGAGI (reference sequence). The CDR3 contains 13 residues. Trimming left V 5 bases short and J 3 bases short, with 8 bases between. The CDR3 DNA follows: TGTGCCAGCAGTCCGTCAGTCAATCAGCCCCAGCATTTT. Translated: CASSPSVNQPQHF.

The V gene is TRBV7-9, the J gene TRBJ1-2; D gene ambiguous. In germline, CDR1 is SEHNR, CDR2 FQNEAQ (reference sequence). CDR3 size: 11 residues. Trimming took 3 bases from V and 8 from J, leaving 7 bases between them. Here the CDR3 DNA reads TGTGCCAGCAGCTTGGCGAGAGGCTACACCTTC. This encodes CASSLARGYTF.

The chain is built from TRBV2 and TRBJ2-5; TRBD1 might be the D (6 bases). Trimming left V 5 bases short and J 5 bases short, with 12 bases between. The germline gives CDR1 SNHLY, CDR2 FYNNEI. CDR3 length: 13 residues. The CDR3 region is CASSSQGMETQYF. DNA of the CDR3: TGTGCCAGCAGTTCCCAGGGGATGGAGACCCAGTACTTC.

The DNA for the CDR3 is TGTGCCAGCAGCTTAGTATCGGGGCCCCAAGAGACCCAGTACTTC. This sequence encodes CASSLVSGPQETQYF. The chain has TRBV7-2 and TRBJ2-5, with D perhaps TRBD1 or TRBD2 (5 bases each). This CDR3 region has 15 residues. Germline loops: CDR1 SGHTA, CDR2 FQGNSA. V was trimmed by 1 base and J by 1 base, leaving 10 bases between them.

CDR3 nucleotide sequence: TGTGCCAGCAGACAGGACCACTATGGCTACACCTTC. It translates to CASRQDHYGYTF. The chain uses TRBV2 and TRBJ1-2; D might be TRBD1 (5 bases). Trimming cost V 6 bases and J 3 bases, with 8 bases left between them. This CDR3 comprises 12 residues. Germline CDR1 is SNHLY and CDR2 is FYNNEI.

This chain uses TRBV2 with TRBJ2-3; TRBD2 matches at 8 bases. The junction had 3 bases not matched to a gene; V was cut back by 5 bases and J by 2 bases. The CDR3 has 14 residues. Germline CDR1 and CDR2: SNHLY and FYNNEI. CDR3 protein: CASSSSGVTDTQYF. In DNA, the CDR3 is TGTGCCAGCAGTAGTAGCGGGGTCACAGATACGCAGTATTTT.

The rearrangement links TRBV7-9 to TRBJ1-4, with D maybe TRBD1 (5 bases). The germline V gene has CDR1 SEHNR and CDR2 FQNEAQ (reference sequence). The ends were cut back, 1 base at V and 6 bases at J, with 15 bases in the middle. The CDR3 runs to 16 residues. The CDR3 coding sequence is TGTGCCAGCAGCTTAGAAATGGCAGGGTGGGATGAAAAACTGTTTTTT. It codes for CASSLEMAGWDEKLFF.

This chain joins TRBV7-9 and TRBJ2-4; D uncertain. This CDR3 has 15 amino acids. V lost 0 bases to trimming and J lost 7 bases, with 13 bases between them. Germline V gene sequence: CDR1 SEHNR, CDR2 FQNEAQ (reference sequence). For the CDR3, the DNA is TGTGCCAGCAGCTTAGCCATCCCTATAAGTAACATTCAGTACTTC. Its protein is CASSLAIPISNIQYF.

V is TRBV2 and J is TRBJ1-5, with unresolved D. CDR3 size: 14 residues. Trimming removed 3 bases at V and 2 bases at J, with 8 bases between. Germline V gives CDR1 SNHLY, CDR2 FYNNEI. The CDR3 sequence: CASSDAQGNQPQHF. The CDR3 DNA follows: TGTGCCAGCAGTGACGCCCAGGGCAATCAGCCCCAGCATTTT. The full variable domain, completed using reference TRBV2 and TRBJ1-5, is EPEVTQTPSHQVTQMGQEVILRCVPISNHLYFYWYRQILGQKVEFLVSFYNNEISEKSEIFDDQFSVERPDGSNFTLKIRSTKLEDSAMYFCASSDAQGNQPQHFGDGTRLSIL.

This rearrangement joins TRBV11-3 to TRBJ2-5, with a weak D call TRBD1 (6 bases). From germline, CDR1 is SGHNT and CDR2 YENEEA. This CDR3 region has 13 residues. Deletions cut 0 bases from V and 5 bases from J, with 7 bases between. The CDR3 loop reads CASSLDRGETQYF. DNA for the CDR3: TGTGCCAGCAGCTTAGACAGGGGCGAGACCCAGTACTTC.

The V gene is TRBV6-5, the J gene TRBJ2-7; possibly TRBD2 for D (6 bases). The CDR3 length is 14 residues. V was cut by 10 bases and J by 5 bases, with 21 bases left in between. Looked up from germline, CDR1 is MNHEY and CDR2 is SVGAGI. The CDR3 region is CATGARPPGDEQYF. The DNA for the CDR3 is TGTGCCACCGGAGCTAGGCCCCCGGGGGACGAGCAGTACTTC.

The rearrangement uses TRBV21-1 and TRBJ2-1; the DNA was not compared with TRBD1, the D call given in the table. TRBV21-1 is labeled a pseudogene. The CDR3 is 18 amino acids. CDR3 residues: CASSKNAEDGQFYNEQFF. The CDR3 DNA sequence: TGTGCCAGCAGCAAAAATGCGGAAGACGGACAATTTTACAATGAGCAGTTCTTC.

This clone turned up a few times. The chain has TRBV30 and TRBJ2-5; D is undetermined. This CDR3 spans 14 amino acids. The ends were cut back, 0 bases at V and 0 bases at J, with 8 bases in the middle. Germline values: CDR1 GTSNPN, CDR2 SVGIG (reference sequence). This CDR3 is CAWSVRSYQETQYF. Here the CDR3 DNA reads TGTGCCTGGAGTGTACGCAGCTACCAAGAGACCCAGTACTTC.

The CDR3 DNA reads as TGTGCCTGGAGTCCAAAGCGGGGCCAAACCGGGACATCTCGCTCTGGAAACACCATATATTTT. Translated: CAWSPKRGQTGTSRSGNTIYF. The V and J genes are TRBV30 and TRBJ1-3; possibly TRBD1 for D (6 bases). CDR1 is GTSNPN, CDR2 SVGIG, per germline (reference sequence). The CDR3 is made up of 21 amino acids. V lost 2 bases to trimming and J lost 0 bases, with 29 bases between them.

The chain links TRBV30 to TRBJ1-4; 7 bases line up with TRBD1. The junction had 4 bases not matched to a gene; V was cut back by 4 bases and J by 5 bases. The CDR3 contains 13 residues. Germline-derived CDR1 and CDR2 are GTSNPN and SVGIG (reference sequence). As DNA, the CDR3 is TGTGCCTGGAAAAGGACAGGCAATGAAAAACTGTTTTTT. Translation: CAWKRTGNEKLFF.

CDR3 amino acids: CASSDGQGYGYTF. The CDR3 coding sequence is TGTGCCAGCAGCGACGGACAGGGGTATGGCTACACCTTC. This chain uses TRBV9 with TRBJ1-2; 9 bases line up with TRBD1. CDR1 SGDLS and CDR2 YYNGEE come from the germline V gene. The CDR3 sequence is 13 residues long. The trim removed 3 bases at V and 5 bases at J, leaving 2 bases unmatched.

The chain has TRBV2 and TRBJ2-2, with 9 bases fitting TRBD1. The junction had 4 bases not matched to a gene; V was cut back by 3 bases and J by 5 bases. Germline CDR1 and CDR2: SNHLY and FYNNEI. The CDR3 runs to 15 residues. CDR3 nucleotides: TGTGCCAGCAGTGACCCCGGGACAGGGACCGGGGAGCTGTTTTTT. Its translation: CASSDPGTGTGELFF.

The chain combines TRBV5-1 with TRBJ2-3; 14 positions agree with TRBD2. J gave up 4 bases and V 5 bases, and 6 bases lay outside the gene matches. Germline values: CDR1 SGHRS, CDR2 YFSETQ. The CDR3 sequence is 16 residues long. This chain's CDR3 is CASRTGTSGSADTQYF. The CDR3, as DNA: TGCGCCAGCAGGACCGGGACTAGCGGGAGTGCAGATACGCAGTATTTT.

V is TRBV5-1 and J is TRBJ2-1, with TRBD2 matching over 7 bases. The CDR3 extends over 16 amino acids. Germline CDR1 reads SGHRS; CDR2 reads YFSETQ. V was clipped by 4 bases and J by 3 bases; unmatched bases: 10. The CDR3 coding sequence is TGCGCCAGCAGCATGACAGCCCGGGGGGACTACAATGAGCAGTTCTTC. Amino acids: CASSMTARGDYNEQFF.